This T cell receptor (beta chain) was sequenced during a study of T cells in women clearing cervical HPV infection. Study at large: Blood came at first lesion visit for cases, post-clearance for controls. Case blood was drawn a median 149 days after lesion detection.

The CDR3 is 16 residues long. Trimming took off 0 bases at V and 4 bases at J, with 16 bases between the two ends. Germline CDR1 is LGHNA and CDR2 is YNFKEQ. Clones were sequenced by immunoSEQ multiplex PCR, and TCRdb holds only the in-frame ones, with some missing. The clone table shows 25,000 to 35,000 clones, with the ten largest holding approximately 22%. Comment on this clone: Read data end 3 residues before the CDR3 end; the end is taken from the germline J gene.

The chain links TRBV4-2 to TRBJ2-7, with D possibly matching TRBD2 (5 bases). This receptor was obtained from a woman between 18 and 69 years old with a cervical HPV16 infection that either progressed to CIN3+ or cleared (not recorded which). What was sequenced was blood buffy coat. The CDR3 is CASSQDSPEGNYEQYF. The CDR3 bases that were read are TGTGCCAGCAGCCAAGATTCCCCAGAGGGCAATTACGAG.